This record concerns one T cell receptor (beta chain) sequence. Antigen unknown. The data belong to a study of metastatic and nonmetastatic thyroid tumors. Study as a whole: The study looked at repertoires side by side in blood and in tumor or nodule tissue from malignant and benign thyroid patients.

The germline V gene has CDR1 SGHRS and CDR2 YFSETQ. V lost 4 bases and J 4 bases, leaving 9 bases between the germline ends. The CDR3 has 12 amino acids. As handled by the study authors: A distant-metastasis classifier for papillary thyroid cancer was built using CDR3 differences across clinicopathological groups. With MiXCR, TCRdb called clones anew from the PCR reads. It is TCRdb's table, rather than the study itself, that gives the V and J calls and clone size. The sample holds approximately 18,000 clones, roughly 24% seen once. Among the patients, none had received any treatment before thyroid surgery. Findings of the study overall: As reported, TCR beta diversity in blood and tumor was significantly higher in malignant thyroid tumors than in benign nodules.

The source material was tumor tissue. The source is a female donor with papillary thyroid cancer or a benign thyroid nodule (not recorded which). Some clones in this sample may be carry-over from other donors' samples. The chain is built from TRBV5-1 and TRBJ2-7; D uncertain. In DNA, the CDR3 is TGCGCCAGCAGCGTAACCCATTACGAGCAGTACTTC. Translated: CASSVTHYEQYF.